The 20 T cell receptor beta chains in this list originate from one sample, sequenced in a study of Ad26.COV2.S vaccination and SARS-CoV-2 variants. Some clones are missing from TCRdb's copy, which holds only in-frame ones; the method was immunoSEQ multiplex PCR. The table records 350,000 to 450,000 clones, about 85% of them present only once. Treatment in this sample: about 20 received Ad26.COV2.S at low or high dose, single or two shots; about five received placebo; per-sample allocation not given. Sampling was done on day 63 after the first vaccine or placebo injection. The source was peripheral blood, collected in a trial of Ad26.COV2.S vaccine versus placebo. Receptors were obtained from a person between 18 and 65 years old who received the Ad26.COV2.S COVID-19 vaccine or a placebo.

This clone was seen more than once but under ten times. This chain links TRBV5-4 with TRBJ1-3; TRBD1 matches at 7 bases. The CDR3 is 16 amino acids. Trimming removed 4 bases from V and 1 base from J; junction bases left unmatched: 8. In germline, CDR1 is SGHNT, CDR2 YYREEE (reference sequence). The CDR3 loop reads CASSPQGIPSGNTIYF. CDR3 in DNA: TGTGCCAGCAGCCCACAGGGGATCCCTTCTGGAAACACCATATATTTT.

The CDR3, as DNA: TGTGCCATCAGTGCCTCGACAGGAACTTCACCCCTCCACTTT. It codes for CAISASTGTSPLHF. The chain joins TRBV10-3 to TRBJ1-6; a possible D gene is TRBD1 (6 bases). Looked up from germline, CDR1 is ENHRY and CDR2 is SYGVKD. V gave up 4 bases and J gave up 9 bases, with 13 bases separating them. CDR3 length: 14 amino acids.

The chain combines TRBV4-1 with TRBJ2-5, with TRBD2 identical over 14 bases. Germline V gene lookup returns CDR1 MGHRA and CDR2 YSYEKL. This CDR3 region has 18 residues. The ends lost 0 bases at V and 2 bases at J; junction bases unmatched: 5. CDR3 region: CASSQDGLAGGLQETQYF. CDR3 coding DNA: TGCGCCAGCAGCCAAGACGGACTAGCGGGGGGATTACAAGAGACCCAGTACTTC.

The chain uses TRBV21-1 and TRBJ1-2; the table's D call TRBD1 went unverified against the DNA. TRBV21-1 is shown as a pseudogene. This CDR3 has 14 residues. Written as DNA, the CDR3 is TGTGCCAGCAGCACGACAGGGCACAACTATGGCTACACCTTC. Its protein is CASSTTGHNYGYTF.

This chain links TRBV4-1 with TRBJ1-6, with D possibly being TRBD1 (5 bases). The CDR3 has 17 residues. V dropped 2 bases and J dropped 0 bases, with 11 bases sitting between them. Germline V gives CDR1 MGHRA, CDR2 YSYEKL. Here the CDR3 reads CASSQYGDRSYNSPLHF. The CDR3 nucleotides read TGCGCCAGCAGCCAATATGGGGACCGCTCCTATAATTCACCCCTCCACTTT.

The chain couples TRBV14 to TRBJ1-2, with D unresolved. The CDR3 totals 15 residues. V was cut by 2 bases and J by 5 bases, with 15 bases left in between. Germline loops: CDR1 SGHDN, CDR2 FVKESK. The CDR3 loop reads CASSQFGPLSYGYTF. The CDR3 nucleotides are TGTGCCAGCAGCCAATTTGGACCGCTTTCTTATGGCTACACCTTC.

The J gene is TRBJ2-5, the V gene TRBV5-5, with 7 bases identical to TRBD1. Germline-derived CDR1 and CDR2 are SGHKS and YYEKEE (reference sequence). The CDR3 spans 13 residues. V shed 7 bases and J 5 bases; nucleotides not matched to a gene: 8. CDR3 region: CASVLGGSETQYF. CDR3 sequence (DNA): TGTGCCAGCGTCCTAGGGGGCTCCGAGACCCAGTACTTC.

The V and J genes are TRBV15 and TRBJ2-7; unclear D gene. The CDR3 consists of 13 residues. Looked up from germline, CDR1 is LNHNV and CDR2 is YYDKDF (reference sequence). V was trimmed by 5 bases and J by 6 bases, leaving 14 bases between them. This chain's CDR3 is CATSLRAATEQYF. The CDR3 coding sequence is TGTGCCACCAGCCTCCGGGCCGCCACCGAGCAGTACTTC.

This chain joins TRBV6-2 or TRBV6-3 and TRBJ1-5; D might be TRBD1 (6 bases). The CDR3 extends over 14 amino acids. Per the germline V gene, CDR1 is MNHEY and CDR2 is SVGEGT. V lost 5 bases to trimming and J lost 3 bases, with 11 bases between them. The CDR3: CASSVGQPNQPQHF. The CDR3 coding sequence is TGTGCCAGCAGTGTTGGACAGCCCAATCAGCCCCAGCATTTT.

The V and J genes are TRBV4-3 and TRBJ1-2, with a possible D match to TRBD1 (5 bases). Trimming removed 3 bases from V and 4 bases from J, with 18 bases in between. The V gene's germline CDR1 is LGHNA and CDR2 YSLEER. The CDR3 extends over 16 amino acids. The CDR3 spells CASSQDAVGVRYGYTF. CDR3 nucleotides: TGCGCCAGCAGCCAGGACGCTGTGGGGGTACGCTATGGCTACACCTTC.

This chain uses TRBV4-1 with TRBJ2-7, with 9 bases aligning to TRBD1. CDR1 MGHRA and CDR2 YSYEKL come from the germline V gene. After removal of 4 bases from V and 9 bases from J, the junction contained 10 bases not matched to a gene. The CDR3 is made up of 14 amino acids. The CDR3 region is CASSPPDRGLGQYF. The CDR3 coding sequence is TGCGCCAGCAGCCCCCCGGACAGGGGCCTCGGGCAGTACTTC.

The chain carries TRBV2 and TRBJ2-5, with TRBD1 identical over 11 bases. Germline assignment: CDR1 SNHLY and CDR2 FYNNEI. The CDR3 totals 14 residues. The V segment lost 7 bases and the J segment 5 bases; nucleotides outside the gene matches: 6. CDR3 in DNA: TGTGCCAGCAAACTGGACAGGGGGCTGGAGACCCAGTACTTC. Amino acid sequence: CASKLDRGLETQYF.

This clone was seen a handful of times. The chain recombines TRBV27 with TRBJ2-2; D might be TRBD1 (6 bases). The CDR3 is 15 residues long. V lost 8 bases to trimming and J lost 3 bases, with 16 bases between them. Germline lookup yields CDR1 MNHEY and CDR2 SMNVEV (reference sequence). The CDR3 DNA is TGTGCCAGCTCCCTGAGGGGGTTCGACACCGGGGAGCTGTTTTTT. As protein: CASSLRGFDTGELFF.

The chain links TRBV14 to TRBJ2-2; 8 positions agree with TRBD1. V lost 4 bases to trimming and J lost 2 bases; unmatched junction nucleotides: 9. Per the germline V gene, CDR1 is SGHDN and CDR2 is FVKESK. The CDR3 is made up of 17 amino acids. As DNA, the CDR3 is TGTGCCAGCAGCCGCCCGGACAGGGAGTATAACACCGGGGAGCTGTTTTTT. This encodes CASSRPDREYNTGELFF.

This chain joins TRBV2 and TRBJ2-3; no firm D call. With 7 bases removed from V and 2 bases from J, the gap between germline ends came to 7 bases. Germline CDR1 SNHLY, CDR2 FYNNEI. The CDR3 sequence is 12 residues long. CDR3 region: CASNVFTDTQYF. CDR3 DNA sequence: TGTGCCAGCAATGTCTTCACAGATACGCAGTATTTT.

V usage is TRBV5-5 and J usage is TRBJ2-7, with D maybe TRBD2 (7 bases). Germline assignment: CDR1 SGHKS and CDR2 YYEKEE (reference sequence). The V end lost 4 bases, the J end lost 7 bases, and 18 bases lay between the germline ends. This CDR3 comprises 14 residues. The CDR3 coding sequence is TGTGCCAGCAGCCGCCCCCTCGGGGGGCATGAGCAGTACTTC. As protein: CASSRPLGGHEQYF.

This chain links TRBV3-1 (or the pseudogene TRBV3-2) with TRBJ1-4; D ambiguous. The germline V and J ends were trimmed by 1 base and 2 bases, with 5 bases remaining between them. The germline V gene encodes CDR1 LGHDT and CDR2 YNNKEL (reference sequence). This CDR3 spans 14 amino acids. The CDR3 reads CASSQGVTNEKLFF. The CDR3 DNA is TGTGCCAGCAGCCAAGGGGTCACTAATGAAAAACTGTTTTTT.

V gene TRBV13 combines with J gene TRBJ1-2; tentative D call: TRBD1 (5 bases). The CDR3 contains 15 residues. CDR1 PRHDT and CDR2 FYEKMQ come from the germline V gene (reference sequence). Trimming removed 4 bases from V and 3 bases from J, with 15 bases in between. The CDR3 DNA reads TGTGCCAGCAGCTACCTCACAGGCTCCGACTATGGCTACACCTTC. This sequence encodes CASSYLTGSDYGYTF.

The chain recombines TRBV6-5 with TRBJ2-3, with 10 nucleotides matching TRBD2. The CDR3 has 15 amino acids. Germline assignment: CDR1 MNHEY and CDR2 SVGAGI. V dropped 6 bases and J dropped 4; count of bases not matched to a gene: 7. The chain's CDR3 is CASSFLAGAPDTQYF. CDR3 nucleotide sequence: TGTGCCAGCAGCTTCCTAGCGGGGGCCCCAGATACGCAGTATTTT.

The genes are TRBV11-2 and TRBJ2-1, with 9 nucleotides matching TRBD2. With V trimmed by 2 bases and J by 4 bases, 0 bases remained unmatched. Germline V gives CDR1 SGHAT, CDR2 FQNNGV. The CDR3 contains 14 residues. As DNA, the CDR3 is TGTGCCAGCAGCTTAACTAGCGGGTACAATGAGCAGTTCTTC. This gives the protein CASSLTSGYNEQFF.